This TCR beta chain appears in the sequencing data of a study of blood T cell repertoires in COVID-19. Study-wide context: In each case, the material was cDNA or gDNA derived from T cells, B-cell-depleted T cells, or PBMCs.

This CDR3 comprises 15 residues. With 2 bases clipped from V and 5 bases from J, the junction kept 3 bases outside the gene matches. Germline CDR1 reads KGHSH; CDR2 reads LQKENI. Original data processing: The assay estimated nucleated cells by amplifying reference gene primers. Profiled with immunoSEQ multiplex PCR; TCRdb holds only in-frame clones, not every one. The DNA gave D and trimming, while V, J and clone size come from that table. The sample comprises 180,000 or so clones, approximately 83% of which are singletons, and more than 3% rests with the top ten. A word on this clone: Other DNA variants within this sample encode the same CDR3.

The chain has TRBV18 and TRBJ2-1, with TRBD2 matching over 10 bases. The receptor was derived from a man aged 55 to 70 with acute or convalescent COVID-19. The source material was peripheral blood. CDR3 coding DNA: TGTGCCAGCTCACCAGGGCTAGCGGGAGACAATGAGCAGTTCTTC. Translating gives CASSPGLAGDNEQFF. Variable domain in full (rest from reference TRBV18 and TRBJ2-1): NAGVMQNPRHLVRRRGQEARLRCSPMKGHSHVYWYRQLPEEGLKFMVYLQKENIIDESGMPKERFSAEFPKEGPSILRIQQVVRGDSAAYFCASSPGLAGDNEQFFGPGTRLTVL.